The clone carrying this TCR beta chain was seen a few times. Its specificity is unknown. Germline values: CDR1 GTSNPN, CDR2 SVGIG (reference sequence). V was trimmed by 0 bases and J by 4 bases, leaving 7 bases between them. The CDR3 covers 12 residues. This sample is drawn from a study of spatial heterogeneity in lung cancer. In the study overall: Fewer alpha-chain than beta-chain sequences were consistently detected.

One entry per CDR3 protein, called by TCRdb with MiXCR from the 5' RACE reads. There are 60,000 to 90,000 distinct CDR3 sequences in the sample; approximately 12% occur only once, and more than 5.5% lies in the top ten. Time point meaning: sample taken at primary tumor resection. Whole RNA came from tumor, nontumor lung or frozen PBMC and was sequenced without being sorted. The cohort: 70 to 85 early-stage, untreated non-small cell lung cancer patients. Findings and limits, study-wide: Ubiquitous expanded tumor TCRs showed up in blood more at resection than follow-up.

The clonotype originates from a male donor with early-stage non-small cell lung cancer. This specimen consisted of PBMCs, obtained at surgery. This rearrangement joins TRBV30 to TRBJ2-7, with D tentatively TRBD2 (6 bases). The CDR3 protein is CAWSVRGYEQYF. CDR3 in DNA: TGTGCCTGGAGTGTACGGGGGTACGAGCAGTACTTC. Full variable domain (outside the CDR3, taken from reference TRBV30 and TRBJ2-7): SQTIHQWPATLVQPVGSPLSLECTVEGTSNPNLYWYRQAAGRGLQLLFYSVGIGQISSEVPQNLSASRPQDRQFILSSKKLLLSDSGFYLCAWSVRGYEQYFGPGTRLTVT.